This T cell receptor (beta chain) emerged from a study of T cells in Graves' hyperthyroidism and ophthalmopathy. Study-wide results and caveats: Most thyroid-expanded clonotypes above 0.001 were also found in blood.

This clonotype was detected many times. What it binds is not known. The investigators amplified TCR beta CDR3 regions from RNA transcripts. Carried out on the TCR CDR3, a first-round RT-PCR used the HTBI primer set. MiXCR, run by TCRdb on the multiplex PCR reads, gives a single entry per CDR3 protein. The table lists about 360,000 distinct CDR3 sequences, over 10% of them singletons. CDR1 and CDR2 from the germline V gene are SGHDT and YYEEEE. V lost 4 bases and J lost 7, with 9 bases in between. This CDR3 comprises 12 residues. This TCR derives from a woman under 30 with Graves' hyperthyroidism. V usage is TRBV5-6 and J usage is TRBJ1-5; no firm D call. Source material: blood. The CDR3 coding sequence is TGTGCCAGCAGCCAATTCAGCCAGCCCCAGCATTTT. It translates to CASSQFSQPQHF. Filled out from reference TRBV5-6 and TRBJ1-5, the complete variable domain reads DAGVTQSPTHLIKTRGQQVTLRCSPKSGHDTVSWYQQALGQGPQFIFQYYEEEERQRGNFPDRFSGHQFPNYSSELNVNALLLGDSALYLCASSQFSQPQHFGDGTRLSIL.